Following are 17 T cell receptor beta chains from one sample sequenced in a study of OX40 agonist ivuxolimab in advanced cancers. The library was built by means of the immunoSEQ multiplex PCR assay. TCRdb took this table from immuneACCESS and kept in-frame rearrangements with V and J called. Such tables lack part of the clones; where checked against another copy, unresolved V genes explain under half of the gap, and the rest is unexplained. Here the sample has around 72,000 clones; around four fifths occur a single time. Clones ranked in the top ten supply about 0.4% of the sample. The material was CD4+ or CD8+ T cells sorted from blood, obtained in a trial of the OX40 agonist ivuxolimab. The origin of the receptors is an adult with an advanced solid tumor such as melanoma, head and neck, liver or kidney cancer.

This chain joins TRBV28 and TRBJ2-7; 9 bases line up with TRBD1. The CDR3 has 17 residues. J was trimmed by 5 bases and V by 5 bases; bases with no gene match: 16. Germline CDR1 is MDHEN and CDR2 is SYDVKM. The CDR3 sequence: CASSTRGLGQGWHEQYF. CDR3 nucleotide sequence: TGTGCCAGCAGTACCCGAGGTTTGGGACAGGGATGGCACGAGCAGTACTTC.

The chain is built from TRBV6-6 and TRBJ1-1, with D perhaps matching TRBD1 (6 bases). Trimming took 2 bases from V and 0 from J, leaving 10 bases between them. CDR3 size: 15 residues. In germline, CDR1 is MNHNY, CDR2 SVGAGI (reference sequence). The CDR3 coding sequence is TGTGCCAGCAGTTACGGTGACAGGTTGAACACTGAAGCTTTCTTT. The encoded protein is CASSYGDRLNTEAFF.

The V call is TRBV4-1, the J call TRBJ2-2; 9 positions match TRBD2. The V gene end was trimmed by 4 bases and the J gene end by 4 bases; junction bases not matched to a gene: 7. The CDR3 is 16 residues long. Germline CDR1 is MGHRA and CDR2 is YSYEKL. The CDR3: CASSPNSGGRTGELFF. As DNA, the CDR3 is TGCGCCAGCAGCCCAAATAGCGGGGGACGCACCGGGGAGCTGTTTTTT.

CDR3 amino acids: CASTDSGSGNTQYF. The CDR3 DNA is TGTGCCAGCACCGATAGCGGGAGCGGGAATACGCAGTATTTT. The chain joins TRBV28 to TRBJ2-3; 9 nucleotides agree with TRBD2. Germline V CDR1 and CDR2: MDHEN, SYDVKM. After removal of 7 bases from V and 7 bases from J, the junction contained 9 bases not matched to a gene. The CDR3 is made up of 14 amino acids.

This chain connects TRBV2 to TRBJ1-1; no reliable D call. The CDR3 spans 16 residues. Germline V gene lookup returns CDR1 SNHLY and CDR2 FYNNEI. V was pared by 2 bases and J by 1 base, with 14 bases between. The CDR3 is CASSESVRAANTEAFF. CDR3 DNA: TGTGCCAGCAGTGAATCCGTGCGTGCGGCGAACACTGAAGCTTTCTTT.

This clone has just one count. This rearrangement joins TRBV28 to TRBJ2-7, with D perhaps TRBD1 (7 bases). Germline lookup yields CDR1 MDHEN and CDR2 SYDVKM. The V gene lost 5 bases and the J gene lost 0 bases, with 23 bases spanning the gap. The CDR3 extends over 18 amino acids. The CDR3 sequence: CASSLTRGGGGVSYEQYF. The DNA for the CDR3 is TGTGCCAGCAGTCTAACCCGAGGGGGCGGCGGGGTCTCCTACGAGCAGTACTTC.

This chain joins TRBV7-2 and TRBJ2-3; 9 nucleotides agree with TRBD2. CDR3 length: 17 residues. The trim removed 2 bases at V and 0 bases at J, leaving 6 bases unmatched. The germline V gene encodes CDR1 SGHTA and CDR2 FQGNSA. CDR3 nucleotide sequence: TGTGCCAGCAGCTTACTCCTTAGCGGGAGAAGCACAGATACGCAGTATTTT. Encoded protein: CASSLLLSGRSTDTQYF.

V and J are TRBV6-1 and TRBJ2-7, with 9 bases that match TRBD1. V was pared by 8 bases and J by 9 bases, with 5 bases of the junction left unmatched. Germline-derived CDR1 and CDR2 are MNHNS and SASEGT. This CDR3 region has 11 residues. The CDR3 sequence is CASSTGGWQYV. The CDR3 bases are TGTGCCAGCTCGACAGGGGGTTGGCAGTACGTC.

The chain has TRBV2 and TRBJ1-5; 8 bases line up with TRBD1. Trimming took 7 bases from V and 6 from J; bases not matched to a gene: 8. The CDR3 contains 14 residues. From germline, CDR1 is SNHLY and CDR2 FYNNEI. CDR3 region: CASNSGGAAQPQHF. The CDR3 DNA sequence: TGTGCCAGCAACTCAGGGGGCGCAGCTCAGCCCCAGCATTTT.

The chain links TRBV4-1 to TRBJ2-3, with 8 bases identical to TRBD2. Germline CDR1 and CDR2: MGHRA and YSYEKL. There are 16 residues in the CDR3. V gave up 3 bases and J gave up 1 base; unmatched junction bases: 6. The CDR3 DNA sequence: TGCGCCAGCAGCCACAAAGCGGGAGTTCGCACAGATACGCAGTATTTT. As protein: CASSHKAGVRTDTQYF.

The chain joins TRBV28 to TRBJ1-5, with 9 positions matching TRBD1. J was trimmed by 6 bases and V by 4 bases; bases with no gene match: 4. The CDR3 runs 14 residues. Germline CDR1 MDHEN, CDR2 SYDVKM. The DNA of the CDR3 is TGTGCCAGCAGTTCCTGGACAGGGGTTCAGCCCCAGCATTTT. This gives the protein CASSSWTGVQPQHF.

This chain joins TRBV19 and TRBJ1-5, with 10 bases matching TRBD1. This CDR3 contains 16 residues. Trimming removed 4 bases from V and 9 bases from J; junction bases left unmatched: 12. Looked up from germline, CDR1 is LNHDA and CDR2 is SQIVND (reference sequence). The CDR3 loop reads CASSTGQGRMRGPQHF. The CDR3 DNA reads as TGTGCCAGTAGTACGGGACAGGGGAGGATGCGAGGGCCCCAGCATTTT. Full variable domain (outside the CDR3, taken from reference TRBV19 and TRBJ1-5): DGGITQSPKYLFRKEGQNVTLSCEQNLNHDAMYWYRQDPGQGLRLIYYSQIVNDFQKGDIAEGYSVSREKKESFPLTVTSAQKNPTAFYLCASSTGQGRMRGPQHFGDGTRLSIL.

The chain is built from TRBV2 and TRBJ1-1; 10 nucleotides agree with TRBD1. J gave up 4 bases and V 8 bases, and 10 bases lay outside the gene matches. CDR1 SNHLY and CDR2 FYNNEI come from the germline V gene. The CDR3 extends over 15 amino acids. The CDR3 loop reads CASGRDRGHATEAFF. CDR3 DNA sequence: TGTGCCAGCGGGAGAGACAGGGGGCACGCCACTGAAGCTTTCTTT.

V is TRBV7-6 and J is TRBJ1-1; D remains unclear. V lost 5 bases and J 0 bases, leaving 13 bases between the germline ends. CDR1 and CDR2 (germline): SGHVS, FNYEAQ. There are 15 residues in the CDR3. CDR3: CASSPGRHMNTEAFF. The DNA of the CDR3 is TGTGCCAGCAGCCCAGGACGGCACATGAACACTGAAGCTTTCTTT.

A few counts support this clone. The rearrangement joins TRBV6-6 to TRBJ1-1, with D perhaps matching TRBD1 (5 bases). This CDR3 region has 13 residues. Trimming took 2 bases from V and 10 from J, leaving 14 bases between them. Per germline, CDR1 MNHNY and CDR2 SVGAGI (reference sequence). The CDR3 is CASSYEGTLGAFF. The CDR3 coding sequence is TGTGCCAGCAGTTACGAGGGGACCCTTGGAGCTTTCTTT.

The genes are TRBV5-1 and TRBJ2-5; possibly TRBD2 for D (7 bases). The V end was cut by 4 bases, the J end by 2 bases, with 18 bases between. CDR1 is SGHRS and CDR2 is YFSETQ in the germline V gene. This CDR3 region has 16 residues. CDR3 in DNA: TGCGCCAGCAGCCCCCAACGCGGGGGCCGGCAAGAGACCCAGTACTTC. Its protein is CASSPQRGGRQETQYF.

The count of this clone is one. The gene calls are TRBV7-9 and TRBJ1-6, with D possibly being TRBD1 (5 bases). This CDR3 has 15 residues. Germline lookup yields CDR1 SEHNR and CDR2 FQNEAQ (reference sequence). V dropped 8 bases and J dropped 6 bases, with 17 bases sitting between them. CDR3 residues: CASQSGGGGNSPLHF. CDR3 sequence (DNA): TGTGCCAGCCAGAGTGGGGGAGGTGGTAATTCACCCCTCCACTTT.